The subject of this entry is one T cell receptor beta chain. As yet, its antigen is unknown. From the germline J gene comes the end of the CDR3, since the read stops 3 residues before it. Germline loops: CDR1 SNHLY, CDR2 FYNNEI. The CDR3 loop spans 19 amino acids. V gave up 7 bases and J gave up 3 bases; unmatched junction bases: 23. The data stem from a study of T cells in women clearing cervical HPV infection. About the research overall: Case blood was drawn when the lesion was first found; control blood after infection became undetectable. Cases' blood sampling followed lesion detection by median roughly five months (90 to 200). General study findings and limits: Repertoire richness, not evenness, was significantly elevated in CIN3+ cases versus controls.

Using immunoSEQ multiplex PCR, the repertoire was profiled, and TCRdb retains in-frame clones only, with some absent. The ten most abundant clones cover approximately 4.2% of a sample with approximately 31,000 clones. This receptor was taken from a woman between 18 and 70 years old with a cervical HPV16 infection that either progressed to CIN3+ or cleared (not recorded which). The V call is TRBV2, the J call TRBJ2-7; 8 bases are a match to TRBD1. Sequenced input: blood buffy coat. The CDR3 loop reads CASIRDVQGAIPRLYEQYF. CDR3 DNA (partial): TGTGCCAGCATACGGGATGTCCAGGGGGCCATCCCGCGCCTCTACGAG.